This TCR beta chain emerged from a study of human T cells and chemical hapten exposure. Across the whole study: Skin on the upper inner arm, approximately 2 cm by approximately 2 cm in size, was sensitized with 2% DPC. Upper-back patch tests with 0.01% DPC were read at 6 days.

This clonotype has more than one count but fewer than ten. Single cDNA molecules in the library carried unique molecular identifiers attached during preparation. TCRdb reprocessed the RACE reads via MiXCR and lists one record per CDR3 protein. The top ten clones hold 2.6% of a sample with approximately 400,000 distinct CDR3 sequences, roughly 4.6% of them seen once. This sample's time point: pre-sensitization, week 0. The treatment is: therapeutic diphenylcyclopropenone sensitization with weekly scalp DPC. Unseparated into fractions, whole blood served as the source from which total RNA was extracted. This CDR3 region has 21 residues.

This material consisted of whole blood, taken in connection with sensitization to the hapten diphenylcyclopropenone (DPC). The receptor was isolated from a woman aged 50 to 60 with alopecia areata. Some clones in this sample may be carry-over from other donors' samples. The chain is built from TRBV21-1 and TRBJ2-7; the D segment call TRBD2 is taken from the table without a DNA check. TRBV21-1 has pseudogene status. This CDR3 is CASSNNRTRTSISSLAYEQYF. CDR3 nucleotides: TGTGCCAGCAGCAACAATCGGACTAGAACTTCCATTTCGAGCCTCGCCTACGAGCAGTACTTC.